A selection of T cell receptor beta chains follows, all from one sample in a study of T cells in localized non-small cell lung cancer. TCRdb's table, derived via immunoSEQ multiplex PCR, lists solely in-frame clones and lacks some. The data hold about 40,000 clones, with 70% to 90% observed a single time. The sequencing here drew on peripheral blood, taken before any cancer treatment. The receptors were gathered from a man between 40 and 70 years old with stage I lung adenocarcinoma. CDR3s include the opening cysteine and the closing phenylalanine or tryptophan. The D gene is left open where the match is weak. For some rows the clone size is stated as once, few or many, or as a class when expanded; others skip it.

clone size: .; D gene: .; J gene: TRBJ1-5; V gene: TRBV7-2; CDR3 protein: CASSFQGSSGQPQHF; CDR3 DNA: TGTGCCAGCAGCTTCCAGGGATCGTCCGGTCAGCCCCAGCATTTT
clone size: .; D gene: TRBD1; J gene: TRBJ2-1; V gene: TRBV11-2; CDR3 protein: CASSLAQGVYNEQFF; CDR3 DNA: TGTGCCAGCAGCTTAGCACAGGGGGTTTACAATGAGCAGTTCTTC
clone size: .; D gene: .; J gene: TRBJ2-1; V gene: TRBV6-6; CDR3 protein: CASTRGDINNEQFF; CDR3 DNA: TGTGCCAGCACCAGAGGGGACATAAACAATGAGCAGTTCTTC
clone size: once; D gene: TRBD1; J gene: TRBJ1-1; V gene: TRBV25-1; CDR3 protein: CASSETGENTEAFF; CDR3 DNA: TGTGCCAGCAGTGAAACAGGGGAGAACACTGAAGCTTTCTTT
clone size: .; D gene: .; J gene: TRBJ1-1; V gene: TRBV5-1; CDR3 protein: CASSIVGTGTEAFF; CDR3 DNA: TGCGCCAGCAGCATAGTGGGGACGGGCACTGAAGCTTTCTTT
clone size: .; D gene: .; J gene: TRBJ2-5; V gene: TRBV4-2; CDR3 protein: CASSFGVGETQYF; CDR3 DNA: TGTGCCAGCAGTTTTGGGGTGGGGGAGACCCAGTACTTC
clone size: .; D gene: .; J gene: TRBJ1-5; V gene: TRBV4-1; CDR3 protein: CASSQGVWQPQHF; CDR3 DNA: TGCGCCAGCAGCCAGGGGGTTTGGCAGCCCCAGCATTTT
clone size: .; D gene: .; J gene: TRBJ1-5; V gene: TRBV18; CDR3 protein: CASSLLGGRQPQHF; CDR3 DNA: TGTGCCAGCTCACTTTTGGGGGGGCGTCAGCCCCAGCATTTT
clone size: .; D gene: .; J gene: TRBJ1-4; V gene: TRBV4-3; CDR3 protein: CASSQALATNEKLFF; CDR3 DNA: TGCGCCAGCAGCCAAGCCCTCGCAACTAATGAAAAACTGTTTTTT
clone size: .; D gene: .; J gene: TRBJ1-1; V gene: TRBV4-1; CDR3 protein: CASSQVRGLSDTEAFF; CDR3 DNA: TGCGCCAGCAGCCAAGTGCGGGGCCTCTCTGACACTGAAGCTTTCTTT
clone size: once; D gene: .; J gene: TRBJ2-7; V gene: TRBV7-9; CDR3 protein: CASSLGRAESVYEQYF; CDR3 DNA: TGTGCCAGCAGCTTGGGGCGGGCGGAGTCGGTCTACGAGCAGTACTTC
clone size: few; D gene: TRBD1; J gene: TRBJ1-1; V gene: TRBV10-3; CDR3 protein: CAIRTGTEAFF; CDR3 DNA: TGTGCCATCAGGACAGGGACTGAAGCTTTCTTT
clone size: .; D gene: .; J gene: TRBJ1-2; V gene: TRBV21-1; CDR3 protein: CASSIKRIGDRGTSGYTF; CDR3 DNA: TGTGCCAGCAGCATCAAGAGGATCGGGGACAGGGGGACTTCGGGCTACACCTTC
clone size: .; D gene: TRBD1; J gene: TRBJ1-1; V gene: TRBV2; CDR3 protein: CASSQGANTEAFF; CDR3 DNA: TGTGCCAGCAGTCAGGGGGCCAACACTGAAGCTTTCTTT
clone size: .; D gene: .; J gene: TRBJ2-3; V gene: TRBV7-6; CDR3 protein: CASSQAGISTDTQYF; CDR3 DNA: TGTGCCAGCAGCCAGGCAGGAATTAGCACAGATACGCAGTATTTT
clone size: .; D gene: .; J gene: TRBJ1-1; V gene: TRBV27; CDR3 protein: CASSLGTPNTEAFF; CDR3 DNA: TGTGCCAGCAGTTTGGGTACACCCAACACTGAAGCTTTCTTT
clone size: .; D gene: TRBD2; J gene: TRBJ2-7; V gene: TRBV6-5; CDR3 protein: CASSYRAGLDEQYF; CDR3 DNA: TGTGCCAGCAGTTACAGAGCGGGATTAGACGAGCAGTACTTC
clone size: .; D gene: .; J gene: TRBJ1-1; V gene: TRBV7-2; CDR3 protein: CASSPPTGPTEAFF; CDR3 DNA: TGTGCCAGCAGCCCGCCAACAGGGCCCACTGAAGCTTTCTTT
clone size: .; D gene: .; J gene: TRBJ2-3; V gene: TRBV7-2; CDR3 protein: CASSPYGTTTDTQYF; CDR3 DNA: TGTGCCAGCAGCCCGTATGGGACAACCACAGATACGCAGTATTTT
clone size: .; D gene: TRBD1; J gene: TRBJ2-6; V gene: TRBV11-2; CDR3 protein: CASSSISDRSNVLTF; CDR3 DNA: TGTGCCAGCAGCTCAATCTCGGACAGGTCCAACGTCCTGACTTTC
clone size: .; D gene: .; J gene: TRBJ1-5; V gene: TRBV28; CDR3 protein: CASSFSTGSNQPQHF; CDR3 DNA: TGTGCCAGCAGTTTTTCTACAGGGAGCAATCAGCCCCAGCATTTT
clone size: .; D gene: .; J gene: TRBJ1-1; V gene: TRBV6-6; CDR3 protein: CASTRGPEAFF; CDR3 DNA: TGTGCCAGCACCCGGGGGCCTGAAGCTTTCTTT
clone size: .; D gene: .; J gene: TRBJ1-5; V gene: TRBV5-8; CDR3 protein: CASSLAGSNQPQHF; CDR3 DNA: TGTGCCAGCAGCTTGGCGGGTAGCAATCAGCCCCAGCATTTT
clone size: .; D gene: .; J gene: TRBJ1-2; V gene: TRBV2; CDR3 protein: CASRVFYGYTF; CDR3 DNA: TGTGCCAGCAGAGTGTTCTATGGCTACACCTTC
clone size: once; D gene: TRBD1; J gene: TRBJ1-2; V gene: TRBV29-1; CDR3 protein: CSVTDRANYGYTF; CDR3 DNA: TGCAGCGTGACGGACAGGGCTAACTATGGCTACACCTTC
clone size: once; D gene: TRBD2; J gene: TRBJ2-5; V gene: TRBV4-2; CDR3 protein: CASSPLGTTSRETQYF; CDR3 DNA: TGTGCCAGCAGCCCCTTGGGGACTACCTCCCGTGAGACCCAGTACTTC
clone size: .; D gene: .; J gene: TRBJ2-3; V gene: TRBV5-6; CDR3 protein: CASSLYHGRTDTQYF; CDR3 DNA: TGTGCCAGCAGCTTGTATCACGGTAGAACAGATACGCAGTATTTT
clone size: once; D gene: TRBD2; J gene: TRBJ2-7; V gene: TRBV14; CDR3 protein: CASSQGPGGIYEQYF; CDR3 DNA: TGTGCCAGCAGCCAAGGTCCGGGAGGGATCTACGAGCAGTACTTC
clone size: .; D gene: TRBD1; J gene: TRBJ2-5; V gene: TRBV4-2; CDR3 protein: CASSQGQGAETQYF; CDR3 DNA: TGTGCCAGCAGCCAGGGACAGGGGGCAGAGACCCAGTACTTC
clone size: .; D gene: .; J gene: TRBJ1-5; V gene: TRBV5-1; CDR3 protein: CASSLFGDRNQPQHF; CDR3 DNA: TGCGCCAGCAGCTTGTTCGGTGACAGAAATCAGCCCCAGCATTTT
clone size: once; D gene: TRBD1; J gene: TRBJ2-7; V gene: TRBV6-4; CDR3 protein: CASSEGQGWIEATYEQYF; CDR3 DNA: TGTGCCAGCAGTGAGGGACAGGGGTGGATTGAGGCTACCTACGAGCAGTACTTC
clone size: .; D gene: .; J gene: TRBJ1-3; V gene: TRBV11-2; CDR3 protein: CASSLELGNTIYF; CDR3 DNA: TGTGCCAGCAGCTTAGAACTCGGAAACACCATATATTTT
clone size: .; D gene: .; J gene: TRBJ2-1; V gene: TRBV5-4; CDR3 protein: CASSLDSTYNEQFF; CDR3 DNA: TGTGCCAGCAGCTTGGACTCTACCTACAATGAGCAGTTCTTC
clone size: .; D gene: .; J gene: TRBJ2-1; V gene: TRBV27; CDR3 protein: CASSFSPGGGGWNEQFF; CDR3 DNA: TGTGCCAGCAGTTTCTCCCCCGGTGGAGGGGGCTGGAATGAGCAGTTCTTC
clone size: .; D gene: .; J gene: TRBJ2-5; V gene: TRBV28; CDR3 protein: CASSSGEWTQYF; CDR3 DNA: TGTGCCAGCAGTTCGGGCGAGTGGACCCAGTACTTC
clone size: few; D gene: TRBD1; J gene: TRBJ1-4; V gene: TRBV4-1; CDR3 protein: CASSRAPGQGAPKLFF; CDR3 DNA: TGCGCCAGCAGCCGAGCTCCGGGACAGGGGGCCCCCAAACTGTTTTTT
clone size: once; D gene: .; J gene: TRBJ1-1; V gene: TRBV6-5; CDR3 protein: CASSYPGREAFF; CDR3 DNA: TGTGCCAGCAGTTACCCGGGCAGGGAAGCTTTCTTT
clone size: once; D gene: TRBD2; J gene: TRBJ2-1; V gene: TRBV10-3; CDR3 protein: CAIGTSGYNEQFF; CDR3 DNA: TGTGCCATCGGGACTAGCGGGTACAATGAGCAGTTCTTC
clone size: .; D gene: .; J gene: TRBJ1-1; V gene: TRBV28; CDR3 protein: CASRPQGLNTEAFF; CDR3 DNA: TGTGCCAGCAGGCCTCAGGGGTTGAACACTGAAGCTTTCTTT
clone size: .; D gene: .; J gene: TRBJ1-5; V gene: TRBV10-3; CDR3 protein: CASDTGSNQPQHF; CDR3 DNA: TGTGCCTCAGACACAGGTTCCAATCAGCCCCAGCATTTT
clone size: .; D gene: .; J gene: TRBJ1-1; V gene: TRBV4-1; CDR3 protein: CASSQDRVGDTEAFF; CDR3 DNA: TGCGCCAGCAGCCAAGACAGGGTGGGGGACACTGAAGCTTTCTTT
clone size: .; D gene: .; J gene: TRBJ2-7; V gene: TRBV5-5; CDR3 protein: CASSLGTSLGYEQYF; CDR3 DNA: TGTGCCAGCAGCTTGGGGACGTCCCTAGGCTACGAGCAGTACTTC
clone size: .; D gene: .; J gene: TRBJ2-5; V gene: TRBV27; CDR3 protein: CASWDRIMETQYF; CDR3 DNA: TGTGCCAGCTGGGACCGGATAATGGAGACCCAGTACTTC
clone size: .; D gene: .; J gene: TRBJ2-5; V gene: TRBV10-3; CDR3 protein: CAISERTGTETQYF; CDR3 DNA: TGTGCCATCAGTGAGCGAACAGGTACCGAGACCCAGTACTTC
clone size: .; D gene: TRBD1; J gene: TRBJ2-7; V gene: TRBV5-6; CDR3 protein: CASSWDRGGEQYF; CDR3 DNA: TGTGCCAGCAGCTGGGACAGGGGTGGTGAGCAGTACTTC
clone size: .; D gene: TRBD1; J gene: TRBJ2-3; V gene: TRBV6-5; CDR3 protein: CASRDSPTDTQYF; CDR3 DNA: TGTGCCAGTCGGGACAGCCCCACAGATACGCAGTATTTT
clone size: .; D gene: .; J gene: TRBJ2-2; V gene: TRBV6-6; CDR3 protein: CASNIEGFGELFF; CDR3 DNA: TGTGCCAGCAATATAGAGGGGTTCGGGGAGCTGTTTTTT
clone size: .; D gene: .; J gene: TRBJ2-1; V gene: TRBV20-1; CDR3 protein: CSAVLFEQFF; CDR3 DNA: TGCAGTGCCGTATTGTTTGAGCAGTTCTTC
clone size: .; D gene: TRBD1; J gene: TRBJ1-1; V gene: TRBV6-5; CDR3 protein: CASSDRDRGTEAFF; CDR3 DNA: TGTGCCAGCAGTGACCGGGACAGGGGCACTGAAGCTTTCTTT
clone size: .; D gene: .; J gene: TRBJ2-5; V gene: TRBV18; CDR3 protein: CASSPQGSHQTQYF; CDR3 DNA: TGTGCCAGCTCACCACAGGGGAGCCATCAGACCCAGTACTTC
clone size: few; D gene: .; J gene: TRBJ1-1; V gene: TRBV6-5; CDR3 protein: CASSRGLLRPTEAFF; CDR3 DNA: TGTGCCAGCAGTCGCGGACTCCTACGGCCCACTGAAGCTTTCTTT
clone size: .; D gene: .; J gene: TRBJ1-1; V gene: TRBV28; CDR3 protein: CASSPPGRVDTEAFF; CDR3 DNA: TGTGCCAGCAGTCCCCCCGGCAGGGTCGACACTGAAGCTTTCTTT
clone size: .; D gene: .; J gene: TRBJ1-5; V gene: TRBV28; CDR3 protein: CASSWADRPNQPQHF; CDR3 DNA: TGTGCCAGCAGTTGGGCCGACAGACCCAATCAGCCCCAGCATTTT